The 29 T cell receptor beta chains below come from one sample, sequenced in a study of T-cell reconstitution after alpha-beta-depleted transplantation in children. Library preparation (for TCRbeta) was performed with unique molecular identifiers. TCRdb reprocessed the PCR reads via MiXCR and lists one record per CDR3 protein. This sample carries a few hundred thousand distinct CDR3 sequences, 13% of them seen once, and the ten largest clones take about 2%. The material was PBMCs, mostly from graft donor cells, obtained 360 days after TCRalphabeta/CD19-depleted stem cell transplant. These receptors were obtained from a male patient between 10 and 17 years old who had a stem cell transplant for acute myeloid leukemia, so the T cells may come from the graft donor.

The chain links TRBV20-1 to TRBJ1-5; D uncertain. Trimming stripped 7 bases from V and 0 bases from J, with 10 bases between. Germline V gene data show CDR1 as DFQATT and CDR2 as SNEGSKA (reference sequence). There are 13 residues in the CDR3. Here the CDR3 DNA reads TGCAGTGTTAACGGGTATAGCAATCAGCCCCAGCATTTT. Residues: CSVNGYSNQPQHF.

This clonotype occurred a few times. The chain recombines TRBV2 with TRBJ2-2; 7 bases are a match to TRBD2. The CDR3 runs 15 residues. The V gene end was trimmed by 3 bases and the J gene end by 5 bases; junction bases not matched to a gene: 6. The germline gives CDR1 SNHLY, CDR2 FYNNEI. In DNA, the CDR3 is TGTGCCAGCAGTGATGAGCGGGACTGGACCGGGGAGCTGTTTTTT. Its protein is CASSDERDWTGELFF.

This clonotype was seen many times. V usage is TRBV28 and J usage is TRBJ2-2; D is uncertain. Germline values: CDR1 MDHEN, CDR2 SYDVKM. CDR3 length equals 13 residues. V gave up 3 bases and J gave up 5 bases, with 7 bases separating them. Written as DNA, the CDR3 is TGTGCCAGCAGTTTTTCGGTTACCGGGGAGCTGTTTTTT. Amino acid sequence: CASSFSVTGELFF. The full variable domain, in which reference TRBV28 and TRBJ2-2 provide the parts outside the CDR3, is DVKVTQSSRYLVKRTGEKVFLECVQDMDHENMFWYRQDPGLGLRLIYFSYDVKMKEKGDIPEGYSVSREKKERFSLILESASTNQTSMYLCASSFSVTGELFFGEGSRLTVL.

The table lists this clonotype with many counts. The chain carries TRBV5-1 and TRBJ2-1; 11 bases match TRBD2. V was clipped by 1 base and J by 8 bases; unmatched bases: 8. The germline CDR1 and CDR2 sequences are SGHRS and YFSETQ. This CDR3 contains 16 residues. CDR3 DNA: TGCGCCAGCAGCTTGCGTAGCGGGAGGGCCTGGGATGAGCAGTTCTTC. As protein: CASSLRSGRAWDEQFF. Using reference TRBV5-1 and TRBJ2-1 for the parts outside the CDR3, the full variable domain is KAGVTQTPRYLIKTRGQQVTLSCSPISGHRSVSWYQQTPGQGLQFLFEYFSETQRNKGNFPGRFSGRQFSNSRSEMNVSTLELGDSALYLCASSLRSGRAWDEQFFGPGTRLTVL.

This clonotype occurred a few times. This chain joins TRBV10-3 and TRBJ2-5, with TRBD1 as a possible D gene (6 bases). CDR1 and CDR2 from the germline V gene are ENHRY and SYGVKD. This CDR3 comprises 12 residues. Trimming took 8 bases from V and 5 from J, leaving 12 bases between them. The CDR3 DNA sequence: TGTGCCATCTCAGGGGTGGGCGAGACCCAGTACTTC. It translates to CAISGVGETQYF.

The rearrangement links TRBV20-1 to TRBJ2-1; 13 bases are a match to TRBD2. J lost 2 bases, V lost 7 bases, and 2 bases had no gene match. Germline CDR1 DFQATT, CDR2 SNEGSKA (reference sequence). The CDR3 spans 14 residues. CDR3 residues: CSGGTSGTYNEQFF. CDR3 nucleotides: TGCAGTGGTGGGACTAGCGGGACCTACAATGAGCAGTTCTTC.

The chain recombines TRBV15 with TRBJ1-1; 8 bases fit TRBD1. This CDR3 region has 15 residues. V was clipped by 1 base and J by 3 bases; unmatched bases: 4. Germline V CDR1 and CDR2: LNHNV, YYDKDF (reference sequence). This CDR3 is CATSRGLTGDTEAFF. DNA of the CDR3: TGTGCCACCAGCAGAGGATTGACAGGGGACACTGAAGCTTTCTTT.

The rearrangement uses TRBV7-2 and TRBJ2-3; TRBD1 matches at 8 bases. CDR1 SGHTA and CDR2 FQGNSA come from the germline V gene. With V trimmed by 6 bases and J by 4 bases, 6 bases remained unmatched. The CDR3 is 14 amino acids. CDR3 sequence (DNA): TGTGCCAGCAGAAGGACAGGGTCCGCAGATACGCAGTATTTT. Protein: CASRRTGSADTQYF.

This clonotype appeared a few times. The rearrangement links TRBV21-1 to TRBJ2-1. TRBV21-1 is marked as a pseudogene. CDR3 length: 15 amino acids. CDR3 DNA sequence: TGTGCCAGCAGCAAAGGGGCTTTAGGCTACAATGAGCAGTTCTTC. Its translation is CASSKGALGYNEQFF.

The V and J genes are TRBV7-2 and TRBJ2-3, with D perhaps TRBD2 (5 bases). Trimming shortened V by 1 base and J by 3 bases, and 11 bases separated the two germline ends. This CDR3 has 15 residues. The V gene's germline CDR1 is SGHTA and CDR2 FQGNSA. CDR3 region: CASSLEGVGTDTQYF. The CDR3 DNA reads TGTGCCAGCAGCTTAGAGGGAGTAGGGACAGATACGCAGTATTTT.

This clonotype was counted only a few times. This rearrangement joins TRBV7-2 to TRBJ2-1; D unclear. Between the trimmed V and J ends, which lost 3 bases and 0 bases, there was a span of 9 bases. The CDR3 consists of 15 residues. In germline, CDR1 is SGHTA, CDR2 FQGNSA. CDR3 loop: CASSFDPSSYNEQFF. CDR3 coding DNA: TGTGCCAGCAGCTTCGACCCTAGCTCCTACAATGAGCAGTTCTTC.

This clonotype turned up a few times. The V gene is TRBV7-2, the J gene TRBJ2-1; 16 bases are shared with TRBD2. The CDR3 covers 20 residues. The ends lost 3 bases at V and 1 base at J; junction bases unmatched: 9. From germline, CDR1 is SGHTA and CDR2 FQGNSA. The CDR3 DNA reads as TGTGCCAGCAGCTTTAGCGGGACTAGCGGGAGGGCCGGGTCCTACAATGAGCAGTTCTTC. Protein sequence: CASSFSGTSGRAGSYNEQFF.

This clonotype was detected ten times or more. The V call is TRBV12-3 or TRBV12-4, the J call TRBJ2-4, with TRBD1 as a possible D gene (5 bases). The CDR3 extends over 15 amino acids. With 2 bases removed from V and 5 bases from J, the gap between germline ends came to 13 bases. CDR3 residues: CASSLFLRVQNIQYF. CDR3 coding DNA: TGTGCCAGCAGTTTATTTCTCAGGGTGCAAAACATTCAGTACTTC.

This clonotype was seen at least ten times. The chain links TRBV7-2 to TRBJ2-1, with 7 bases identical to TRBD2. The J segment lost 5 bases and the V segment lost 5 bases, leaving 12 bases of the junction unmatched. Per the germline V gene, CDR1 is SGHTA and CDR2 is FQGNSA. The CDR3 has 16 residues. The CDR3 region is CASSPLLAEANNEQFF. In nucleotides, the CDR3 is TGTGCCAGCAGCCCCCTCCTAGCGGAAGCGAACAATGAGCAGTTCTTC. Full variable domain (outside the CDR3, taken from reference TRBV7-2 and TRBJ2-1): GAGVSQSPSNKVTEKGKDVELRCDPISGHTALYWYRQSLGQGLEFLIYFQGNSAPDKSGLPSDRFSAERTGGSVSTLTIQRTQQEDSAVYLCASSPLLAEANNEQFFGPGTRLTVL.

A few counts support this clonotype. The chain carries TRBV28 and TRBJ2-1, with 12 bases that match TRBD2. V trimming: 6 bases; J trimming: 0 bases; junction bases outside the gene matches: 3. Germline CDR1 is MDHEN and CDR2 is SYDVKM. The CDR3 loop spans 16 amino acids. The CDR3 region has the DNA TGTGCCAGCAGGGGACTAGCGGGTTTCTCCTACAATGAGCAGTTCTTC. Translated, it gives CASRGLAGFSYNEQFF. The full variable domain, its missing parts supplied by reference TRBV28 and TRBJ2-1, is DVKVTQSSRYLVKRTGEKVFLECVQDMDHENMFWYRQDPGLGLRLIYFSYDVKMKEKGDIPEGYSVSREKKERFSLILESASTNQTSMYLCASRGLAGFSYNEQFFGPGTRLTVL.

The rearrangement links TRBV7-9 to TRBJ2-7, with 7 bases aligning to TRBD1. Germline V lookup: CDR1 SEHNR, CDR2 FQNEAQ (reference sequence). This CDR3 has 11 residues. V gave up 4 bases and J gave up 9 bases; unmatched junction bases: 3. For the CDR3, the DNA is TGTGCCAGCAGCTCCTCAGGGGGGCAGTACTTC. This gives the protein CASSSSGGQYF.

This clonotype was seen more than once but under ten times. This chain links TRBV3-1 with TRBJ2-7; a weak D match, TRBD1 (6 bases). In germline, CDR1 is LGHDT, CDR2 YNNKEL (reference sequence). This CDR3 is built from 18 residues. Trimming shortened V by 4 bases and J by 7 bases, and 29 bases separated the two germline ends. CDR3 in amino acids: CASSLSRQEIRRFGEQYF. In DNA form, the CDR3 reads TGTGCCAGCAGCCTCTCGAGACAGGAGATCCGTCGGTTCGGTGAGCAGTACTTC.

This clonotype has only a few counts. The CDR3 protein is CATSEGGSRDNEQFF. CDR3 nucleotides: TGTGCCACCAGTGAGGGCGGGAGTCGGGACAATGAGCAGTTCTTC. The chain recombines TRBV24-1 with TRBJ2-1; 7 positions match TRBD2. The V gene end was trimmed by 4 bases and the J gene end by 5 bases; junction bases not matched to a gene: 7. Per germline, CDR1 KGHDR and CDR2 SFDVKD. This CDR3 is built from 15 residues.

This clonotype turned up a few times. The chain combines TRBV7-3 with TRBJ2-5; D call uncertain. Trimming took off 5 bases at V and 2 bases at J, with 9 bases between the two ends. The CDR3 length is 13 residues. CDR1 is SGHTA and CDR2 is FQGTGA in the germline V gene. DNA of the CDR3: TGTGCCAGCAGCCCGCCTATGCAAGAGACCCAGTACTTC. Protein sequence: CASSPPMQETQYF.

In the case of this clonotype: One base away lies a much larger clone, so this may be a sequencing read error. The chain recombines TRBV5-1 with TRBJ2-7; D gene unclear. CDR1 is SGHRS and CDR2 is YFSETQ in the germline V gene. The CDR3 extends over 12 amino acids. CDR3 region: CASSMGIYEHYF. CDR3 in DNA: TGCGCCAGCAGCATGGGCATCTACGAGCATTACTTC.

This clonotype turned up a few times. The genes are TRBV15 and TRBJ2-6; no clear D gene. V gave up 1 base and J gave up 0 bases, with 19 bases separating them. The CDR3 is 20 residues long. Germline lookup yields CDR1 LNHNV and CDR2 YYDKDF (reference sequence). The CDR3 loop is CATSRAPWNSLDSGANVLTF. The DNA for the CDR3 is TGTGCCACCAGCAGAGCCCCGTGGAATAGCCTTGACTCTGGGGCCAACGTCCTGACTTTC.

V is TRBV29-1 and J is TRBJ2-3, with 9 bases aligning to TRBD1. This CDR3 is 14 amino acids long. J was trimmed by 3 bases and V by 5 bases; bases with no gene match: 6. The germline V gene encodes CDR1 SQVTM and CDR2 ANQGSEA. In DNA form, the CDR3 reads TGCAGCGTTACACAAGGGACAGGGACAGATACGCAGTATTTT. This encodes CSVTQGTGTDTQYF.

This clonotype was recorded many times. This chain links TRBV7-2 with TRBJ2-2; D not certain. CDR3 length: 16 residues. The germline V gene has CDR1 SGHTA and CDR2 FQGNSA. Between the trimmed V and J ends, which lost 5 bases and 5 bases, there was a span of 18 bases. CDR3 nucleotide sequence: TGTGCCAGCAGCACACTACACTTAGTTGGGACCGGGGAGCTGTTTTTT. It is translated as CASSTLHLVGTGELFF.

V is TRBV9 and J is TRBJ2-7; D call uncertain. Germline values: CDR1 SGDLS, CDR2 YYNGEE. Deletions cut 4 bases from V and 11 bases from J, with 13 bases between. The CDR3 is made up of 11 amino acids. This CDR3 reads CASSSSGLKYF. The DNA of the CDR3 is TGTGCCAGCAGCTCTAGTGGCCTGAAGTACTTC.

This clonotype was picked up many times. This chain links TRBV5-1 with TRBJ2-6; the D gene is possibly TRBD1 (6 bases). This CDR3 spans 15 amino acids. Germline V lookup: CDR1 SGHRS, CDR2 YFSETQ. Trimming removed 3 bases from V and 1 base from J, with 8 bases in between. DNA for the CDR3: TGCGCCAGCAGCTACACAGGGTCTGGGGCCAACGTCCTGACTTTC. Its translation is CASSYTGSGANVLTF.

This clonotype was detected many times. The chain links TRBV20-1 to TRBJ2-1; D possibly matches TRBD1 or TRBD2 (6 bases each). The CDR3 sequence is 14 residues long. Germline V gives CDR1 DFQATT, CDR2 SNEGSKA (reference sequence). Trimming took 1 base from V and 2 from J, leaving 9 bases between them. Written as DNA, the CDR3 is TGCAGTGCTAGAGTTCGGGGGCCCTACAATGAGCAGTTCTTC. Encoded protein: CSARVRGPYNEQFF.

The chain joins TRBV9 to TRBJ2-5, with unresolved D. V was shortened by 0 bases and J by 1 base, with 7 bases between the two germline ends. Looked up from germline, CDR1 is SGDLS and CDR2 is YYNGEE. The CDR3 contains 14 residues. The CDR3 loop is CASSVAPRQETQYF. DNA for the CDR3: TGTGCCAGCAGCGTAGCCCCACGCCAAGAGACCCAGTACTTC. Based on the CDR3 plus reference TRBV9 and TRBJ2-5, the full variable domain is DSGVTQTPKHLITATGQRVTLRCSPRSGDLSVYWYQQSLDQGLQFLIQYYNGEERAKGNILERFSAQQFPDLHSELNLSSLELGDSALYFCASSVAPRQETQYFGPGTRLLVL.

The chain recombines TRBV20-1 with TRBJ1-6; D is unclear. Germline V lookup: CDR1 DFQATT, CDR2 SNEGSKA (reference sequence). Trimming removed 7 bases from V and 0 bases from J, with 22 bases in between. CDR3 length: 18 amino acids. CDR3 nucleotide sequence: TGCAGTGTCGACGGGATTTTAGGCTCGAGCTCCTATAATTCACCCCTCCACTTT. This gives the protein CSVDGILGSSSYNSPLHF.

The rearrangement joins TRBV20-1 to TRBJ2-4; the match to TRBD1 covers 7 bases. This CDR3 region has 20 residues. V dropped 3 bases and J dropped 0; count of bases not matched to a gene: 20. Per the germline V gene, CDR1 is DFQATT and CDR2 is SNEGSKA (reference sequence). CDR3 protein: CSASQPLTSSGGLAKNIQYF. DNA of the CDR3: TGCAGTGCTAGCCAACCCCTTACATCCTCAGGGGGTTTAGCCAAAAACATTCAGTACTTC.